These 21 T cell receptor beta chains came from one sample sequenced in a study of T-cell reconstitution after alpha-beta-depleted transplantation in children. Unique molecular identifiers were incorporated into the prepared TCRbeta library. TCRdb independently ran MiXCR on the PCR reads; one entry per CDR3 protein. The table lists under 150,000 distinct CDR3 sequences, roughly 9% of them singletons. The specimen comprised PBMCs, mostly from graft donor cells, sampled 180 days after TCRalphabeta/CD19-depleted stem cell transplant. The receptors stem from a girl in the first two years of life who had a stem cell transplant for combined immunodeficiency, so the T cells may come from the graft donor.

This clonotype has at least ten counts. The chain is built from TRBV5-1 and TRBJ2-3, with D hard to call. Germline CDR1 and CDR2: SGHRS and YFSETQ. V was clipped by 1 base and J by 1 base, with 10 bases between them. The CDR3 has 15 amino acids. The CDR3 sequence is CASSLLASGTDTQYF. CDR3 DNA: TGCGCCAGCAGCTTGTTAGCATCGGGCACAGATACGCAGTATTTT.

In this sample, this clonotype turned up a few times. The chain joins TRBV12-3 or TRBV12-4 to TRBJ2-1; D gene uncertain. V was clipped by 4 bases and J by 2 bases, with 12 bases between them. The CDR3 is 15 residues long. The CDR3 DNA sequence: TGTGCCAGCAGTTCGGACGATGTACCCTACAATGAGCAGTTCTTC. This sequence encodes CASSSDDVPYNEQFF.

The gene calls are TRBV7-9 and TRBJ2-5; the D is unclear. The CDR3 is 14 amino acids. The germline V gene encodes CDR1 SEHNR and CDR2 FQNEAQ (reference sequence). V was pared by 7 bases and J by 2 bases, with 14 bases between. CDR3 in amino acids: CASNPGPIQETQYF. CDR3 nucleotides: TGTGCCAGCAACCCCGGGCCGATACAAGAGACCCAGTACTTC.

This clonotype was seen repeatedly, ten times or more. The CDR3 coding sequence is TGTGCCAGCAGCTTAACAGGGGCTGAGCAGTACTTC. Translating it yields CASSLTGAEQYF. J is TRBJ2-7 and V is TRBV12-3 or TRBV12-4; 7 nucleotides match TRBD1. CDR3 size: 12 residues. The J segment lost 7 bases and the V segment lost 6 bases, leaving 6 bases of the junction unmatched.

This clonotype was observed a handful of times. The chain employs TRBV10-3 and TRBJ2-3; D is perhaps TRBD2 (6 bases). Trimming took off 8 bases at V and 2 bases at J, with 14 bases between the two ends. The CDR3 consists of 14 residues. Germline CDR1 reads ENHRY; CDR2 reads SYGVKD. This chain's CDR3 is CAISASAHTDTQYF. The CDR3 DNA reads TGTGCCATCTCGGCTAGCGCCCACACAGATACGCAGTATTTT.

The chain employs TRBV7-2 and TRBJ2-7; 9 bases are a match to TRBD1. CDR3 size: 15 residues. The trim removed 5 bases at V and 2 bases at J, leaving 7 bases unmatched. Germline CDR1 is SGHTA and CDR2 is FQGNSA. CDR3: CASSPVGTGTYEQYF. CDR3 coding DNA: TGTGCCAGCAGCCCGGTAGGGACAGGGACCTACGAGCAGTACTTC.

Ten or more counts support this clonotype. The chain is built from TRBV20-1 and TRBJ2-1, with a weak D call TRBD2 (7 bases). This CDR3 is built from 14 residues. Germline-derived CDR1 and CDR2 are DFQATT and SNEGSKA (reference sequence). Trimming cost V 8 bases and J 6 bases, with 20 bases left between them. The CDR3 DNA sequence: TGCAGTCGTTTGCCCGGGGGGCAAAGCAATGAGCAGTTCTTC. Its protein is CSRLPGGQSNEQFF.

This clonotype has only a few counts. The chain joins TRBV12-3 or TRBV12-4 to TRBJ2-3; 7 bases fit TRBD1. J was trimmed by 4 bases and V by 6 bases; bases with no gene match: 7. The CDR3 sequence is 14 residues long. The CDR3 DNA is TGTGCCAGCAGGACCTTAAGGGGGCCAGATACGCAGTATTTT. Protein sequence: CASRTLRGPDTQYF.

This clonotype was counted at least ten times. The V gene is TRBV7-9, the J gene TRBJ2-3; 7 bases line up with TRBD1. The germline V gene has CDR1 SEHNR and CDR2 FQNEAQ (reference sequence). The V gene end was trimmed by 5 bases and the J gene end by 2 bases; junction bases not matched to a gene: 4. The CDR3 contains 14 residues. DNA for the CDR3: TGTGCCAGCAGCAACAGGGGCCTCACAGATACGCAGTATTTT. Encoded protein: CASSNRGLTDTQYF.

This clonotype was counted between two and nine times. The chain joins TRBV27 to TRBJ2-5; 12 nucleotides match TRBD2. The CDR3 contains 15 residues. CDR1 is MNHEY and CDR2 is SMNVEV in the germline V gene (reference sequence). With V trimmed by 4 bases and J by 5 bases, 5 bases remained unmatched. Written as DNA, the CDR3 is TGTGCCAGCAGTTCAGGGACTAGCGGGCGGGAGACCCAGTACTTC. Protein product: CASSSGTSGRETQYF.

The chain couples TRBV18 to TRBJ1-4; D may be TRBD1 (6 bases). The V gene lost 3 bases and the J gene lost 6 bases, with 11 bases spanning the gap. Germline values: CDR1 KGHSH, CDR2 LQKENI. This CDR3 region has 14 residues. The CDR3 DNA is TGTGCCAGCTCACCCGGACAGCTCGATGAAAAACTGTTTTTT. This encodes CASSPGQLDEKLFF.

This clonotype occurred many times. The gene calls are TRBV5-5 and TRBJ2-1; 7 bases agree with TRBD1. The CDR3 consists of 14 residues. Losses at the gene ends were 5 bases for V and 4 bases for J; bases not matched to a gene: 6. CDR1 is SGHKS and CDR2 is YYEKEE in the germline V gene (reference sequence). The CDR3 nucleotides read TGTGCCAGCAGTCTCCGGGACAGTTACAATGAGCAGTTCTTC. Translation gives CASSLRDSYNEQFF.

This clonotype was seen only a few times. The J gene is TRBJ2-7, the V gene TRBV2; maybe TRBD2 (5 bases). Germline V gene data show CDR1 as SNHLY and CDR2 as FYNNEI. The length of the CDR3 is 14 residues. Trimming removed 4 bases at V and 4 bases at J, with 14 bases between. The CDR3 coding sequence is TGTGCCAGCAGTGTGAGAGCGGTCTCTTACGAGCAGTACTTC. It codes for CASSVRAVSYEQYF.

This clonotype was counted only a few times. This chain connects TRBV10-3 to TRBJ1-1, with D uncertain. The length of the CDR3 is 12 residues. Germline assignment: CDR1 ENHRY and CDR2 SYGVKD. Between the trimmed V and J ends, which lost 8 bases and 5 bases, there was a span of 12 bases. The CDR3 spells CAIGLGSTEAFF. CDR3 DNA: TGTGCCATCGGGCTCGGATCGACTGAAGCTTTCTTT.

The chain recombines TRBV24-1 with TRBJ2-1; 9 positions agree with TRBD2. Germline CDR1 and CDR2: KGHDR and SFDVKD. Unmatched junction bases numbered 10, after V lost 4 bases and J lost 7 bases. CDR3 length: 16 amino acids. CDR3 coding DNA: TGTGCCACCAGTGAAACCGGGACTAGCCGCATAAATGAGCAGTTCTTC. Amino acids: CATSETGTSRINEQFF.

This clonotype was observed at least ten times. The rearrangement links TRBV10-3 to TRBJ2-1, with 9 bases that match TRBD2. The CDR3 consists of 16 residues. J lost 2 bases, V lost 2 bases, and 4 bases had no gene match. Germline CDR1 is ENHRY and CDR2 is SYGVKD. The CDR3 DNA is TGTGCCATCAGTGAGCTCGCTAGCGGGGCCTACAATGAGCAGTTCTTC. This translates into CAISELASGAYNEQFF.

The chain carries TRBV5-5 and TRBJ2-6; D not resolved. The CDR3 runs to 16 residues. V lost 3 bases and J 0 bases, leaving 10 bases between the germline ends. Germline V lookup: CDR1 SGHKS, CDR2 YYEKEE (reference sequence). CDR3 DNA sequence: TGTGCCAGCAGCTCGTCCAGTCTCTCTGGGGCCAACGTCCTGACTTTC. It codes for CASSSSSLSGANVLTF.

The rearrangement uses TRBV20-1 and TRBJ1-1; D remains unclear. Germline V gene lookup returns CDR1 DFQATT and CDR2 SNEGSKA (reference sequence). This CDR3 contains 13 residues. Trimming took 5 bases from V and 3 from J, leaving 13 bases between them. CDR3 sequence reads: CSAASSIHTEAFF. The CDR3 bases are TGCAGTGCTGCCTCGTCGATCCACACTGAAGCTTTCTTT.

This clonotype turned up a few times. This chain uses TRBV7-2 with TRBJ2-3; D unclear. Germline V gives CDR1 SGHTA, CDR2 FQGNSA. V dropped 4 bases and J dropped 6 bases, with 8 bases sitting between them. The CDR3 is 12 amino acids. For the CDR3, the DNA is TGTGCCAGCAGCTCCCCCCTGGATACGCAGTATTTT. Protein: CASSSPLDTQYF.

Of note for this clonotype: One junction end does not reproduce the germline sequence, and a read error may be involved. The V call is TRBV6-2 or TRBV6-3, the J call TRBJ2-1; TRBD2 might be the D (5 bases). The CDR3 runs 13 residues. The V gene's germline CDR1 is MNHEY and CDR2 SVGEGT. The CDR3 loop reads CDSSDSSYNEQFF. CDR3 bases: TGTGACAGCTCGGACTCCTCCTACAATGAGCAGTTCTTC.

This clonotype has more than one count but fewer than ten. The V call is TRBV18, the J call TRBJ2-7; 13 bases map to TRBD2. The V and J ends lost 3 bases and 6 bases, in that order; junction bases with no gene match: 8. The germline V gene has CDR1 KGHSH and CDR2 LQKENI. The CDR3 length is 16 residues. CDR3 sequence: CASSPRGLAGAGEQYF. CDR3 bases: TGTGCCAGCTCACCTCGCGGACTAGCGGGAGCGGGCGAGCAGTACTTC.